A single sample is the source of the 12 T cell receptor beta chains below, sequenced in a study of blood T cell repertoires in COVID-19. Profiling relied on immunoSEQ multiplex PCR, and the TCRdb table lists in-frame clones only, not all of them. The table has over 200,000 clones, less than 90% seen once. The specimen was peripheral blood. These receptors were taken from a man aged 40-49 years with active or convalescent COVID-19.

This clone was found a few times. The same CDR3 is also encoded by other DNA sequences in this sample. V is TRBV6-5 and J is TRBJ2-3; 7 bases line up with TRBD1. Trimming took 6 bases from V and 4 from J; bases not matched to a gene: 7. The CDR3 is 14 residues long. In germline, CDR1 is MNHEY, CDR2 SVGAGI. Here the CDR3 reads CASRTSGTADTQYF. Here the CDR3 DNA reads TGTGCCAGCAGGACCTCCGGGACAGCAGATACGCAGTATTTT.

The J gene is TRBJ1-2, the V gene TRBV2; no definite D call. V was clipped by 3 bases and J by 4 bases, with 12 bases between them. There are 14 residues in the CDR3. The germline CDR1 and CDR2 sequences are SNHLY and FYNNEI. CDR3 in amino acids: CASSDSSGRYGYTF. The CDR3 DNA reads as TGTGCCAGCAGTGATTCGTCAGGCCGCTATGGCTACACCTTC.

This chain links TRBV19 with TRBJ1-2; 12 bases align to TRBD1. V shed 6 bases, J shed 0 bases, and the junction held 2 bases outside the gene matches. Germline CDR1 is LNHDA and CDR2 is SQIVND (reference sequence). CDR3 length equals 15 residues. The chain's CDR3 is CASRGQGASNYGYTF. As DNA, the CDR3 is TGTGCCAGTAGGGGACAGGGGGCCTCTAACTATGGCTACACCTTC.

This chain's CDR3 is CASSWGQVDGYTF. CDR3 coding DNA: TGTGCCAGCAGCTGGGGACAGGTGGATGGCTACACCTTC. The chain uses TRBV5-5 and TRBJ1-2, with TRBD1 identical over 8 bases. The CDR3 is made up of 13 amino acids. Trimming removed 3 bases from V and 6 bases from J; junction bases left unmatched: 4. Germline CDR1 and CDR2: SGHKS and YYEKEE (reference sequence).

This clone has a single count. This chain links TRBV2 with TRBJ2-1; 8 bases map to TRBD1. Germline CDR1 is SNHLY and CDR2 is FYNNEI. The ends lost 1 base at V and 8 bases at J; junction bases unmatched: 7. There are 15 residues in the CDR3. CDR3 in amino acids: CASSEEQGGTDEQFF. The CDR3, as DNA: TGTGCCAGCAGTGAAGAACAGGGGGGCACGGATGAGCAGTTCTTC. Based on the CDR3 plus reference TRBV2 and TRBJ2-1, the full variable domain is EPEVTQTPSHQVTQMGQEVILRCVPISNHLYFYWYRQILGQKVEFLVSFYNNEISEKSEIFDDQFSVERPDGSNFTLKIRSTKLEDSAMYFCASSEEQGGTDEQFFGPGTRLTVL.

The CDR3 protein is CASSVGSGRAPDTQYF. The CDR3, as DNA: TGTGCCAGCAGCGTAGGTAGCGGGAGGGCCCCAGATACGCAGTATTTT. The chain has TRBV9 and TRBJ2-3; 11 nucleotides align to TRBD2. The germline gives CDR1 SGDLS, CDR2 YYNGEE. CDR3 size: 16 residues. V lost 0 bases, J lost 4 bases, and 4 bases stayed unmatched.

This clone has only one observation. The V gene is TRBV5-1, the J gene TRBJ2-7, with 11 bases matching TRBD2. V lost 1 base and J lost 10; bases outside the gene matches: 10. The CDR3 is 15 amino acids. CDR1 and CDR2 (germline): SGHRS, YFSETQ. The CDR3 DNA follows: TGCGCCAGCAGCTTGTTGGTGGGGGGACTAGCGGTCCAGTACTTC. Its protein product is CASSLLVGGLAVQYF. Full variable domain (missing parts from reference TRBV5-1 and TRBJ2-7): KAGVTQTPRYLIKTRGQQVTLSCSPISGHRSVSWYQQTPGQGLQFLFEYFSETQRNKGNFPGRFSGRQFSNSRSEMNVSTLELGDSALYLCASSLLVGGLAVQYFGPGTRLTVT.

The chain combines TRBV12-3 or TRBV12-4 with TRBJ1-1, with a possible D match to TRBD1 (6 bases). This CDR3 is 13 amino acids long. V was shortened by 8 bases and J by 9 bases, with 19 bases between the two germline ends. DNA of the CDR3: TGTGCCAGCGCCACCGGGAGGGGGGATAAAGCTTTCTTT. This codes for CASATGRGDKAFF.

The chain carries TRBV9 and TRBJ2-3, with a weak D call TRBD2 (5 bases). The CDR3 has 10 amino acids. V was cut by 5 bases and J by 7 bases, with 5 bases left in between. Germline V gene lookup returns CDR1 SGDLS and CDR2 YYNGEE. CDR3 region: CASRTNTQYF. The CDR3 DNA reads TGTGCCAGCAGGACTAATACGCAGTATTTT.

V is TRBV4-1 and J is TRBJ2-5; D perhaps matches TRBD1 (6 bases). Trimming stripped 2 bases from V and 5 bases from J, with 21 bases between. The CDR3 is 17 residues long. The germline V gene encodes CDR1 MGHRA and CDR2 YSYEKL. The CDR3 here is CASSQQGPGQLEETQYF. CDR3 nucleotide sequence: TGCGCCAGCAGCCAACAGGGGCCAGGGCAATTAGAGGAGACCCAGTACTTC.

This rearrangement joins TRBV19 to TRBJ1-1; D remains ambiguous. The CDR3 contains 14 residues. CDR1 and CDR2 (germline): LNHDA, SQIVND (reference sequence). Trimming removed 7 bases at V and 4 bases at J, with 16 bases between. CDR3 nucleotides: TGTGCCAGTATGTACGACTCCGTTGGCACTGAAGCTTTCTTT. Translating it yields CASMYDSVGTEAFF.

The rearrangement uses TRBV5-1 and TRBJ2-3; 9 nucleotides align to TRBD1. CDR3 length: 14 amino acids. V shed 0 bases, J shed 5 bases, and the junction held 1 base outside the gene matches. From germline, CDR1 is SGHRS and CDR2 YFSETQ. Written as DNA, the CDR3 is TGCGCCAGCAGCTTGGACAGGGGGCTAGATACGCAGTATTTT. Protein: CASSLDRGLDTQYF.